These T cell receptor beta chains were read from a single sample in a study of shared clonotypes between healthy human individuals. The assay was immunoSEQ multiplex PCR, and TCRdb's table has in-frame clones only and misses some. The data show roughly 510,000 clones, 75% to 80% seen once. Material for sequencing was PBMCs. The receptors originated from a woman in her 40s in good health. Some clones in this sample may be carry-over from other donors' samples. The CDR3 runs from the conserved cysteine through the conserved F or W. Each record gives: V gene, CDR3 length, clone size, J gene, D gene, CDR3 protein, CDR3 DNA. The D gene is left open where the match is weak. The size field is filled for only some rows; it gives once, few, many or a size class.

TRBV11-2	17	.	TRBJ2-5	TRBD2	CASSLGGGRPYQETQYF	TGTGCCAGCAGCTTAGGGGGCGGGAGGCCCTACCAAGAGACCCAGTACTTC
TRBV11-2	18	.	TRBJ2-1	TRBD2	CASSLITAGASLGTEQFF	TGTGCCAGCAGCTTAATTACGGCGGGAGCTTCTTTAGGCACTGAGCAGTTCTTC
TRBV30	14	.	TRBJ2-7	TRBD2	CAWSVSSGPYEQYF	TGTGCCTGGAGTGTTTCTAGCGGACCATACGAGCAGTACTTC
TRBV5-1	16	.	TRBJ1-4	TRBD1	CASSLDGGQGDEKLFF	TGCGCCAGCAGCTTGGATGGGGGGCAGGGGGATGAAAAACTGTTTTTT
TRBV5-4	16	.	TRBJ2-6	.	CASSPTTGAGANVLTF	TGTGCCAGCAGCCCTACGACAGGTGCCGGGGCCAACGTCCTGACTTTC
TRBV5-1	18	.	TRBJ2-7	TRBD2	CAGILGSSGMRVSYEQYF	TGCGCTGGAATACTTGGGTCCAGCGGGATGCGGGTCTCCTACGAGCAGTACTTC
TRBV6-5	13	.	TRBJ2-7	.	CASSKFGGYEQYF	TGTGCCAGCAGTAAGTTCGGTGGCTACGAGCAGTACTTC
TRBV29-1	14	few	TRBJ2-1	TRBD1	CSARQGFLWNEQFF	TGCAGCGCCCGACAGGGGTTCTTGTGGAATGAGCAGTTCTTC
TRBV7-8	13	.	TRBJ1-3	.	CASSFDSRNTIYF	TGTGCCAGCAGCTTTGACAGTAGAAACACCATATATTTT
TRBV7-2	13	few	TRBJ1-1	.	CASSLAGATEAFF	TGTGCCAGCAGCCTCGCAGGGGCCACTGAAGCTTTCTTT
TRBV5-1	16	.	TRBJ2-5	TRBD2	CASSLVGAGGGETQYF	TGCGCCAGCAGCTTGGTCGGCGCGGGAGGTGGGGAGACCCAGTACTTC
TRBV30	14	.	TRBJ1-5	TRBD1	CAWSVGPGGQPQHF	TGCGCCTGGAGTGTTGGGCCAGGGGGCCAGCCCCAGCATTTT